What follows is one T cell receptor (beta chain) and its context. Its antigen is unidentified. This entry belongs to a study of OX40 agonist ivuxolimab in advanced cancers. Study overall: Across the patients, intravenous ivuxolimab was delivered every 2 weeks at 0.01 to 10 mg/kg. Overall study results and limits: CD4+ T cells averaged fewer expanded clones than CD8+ T cells. Among the least clonally expanded were partial responders at 0.1-3.0 mg/kg.

Measured with immunoSEQ multiplex PCR; TCRdb has only the in-frame clones, and not every one. The sample contains 62,000 or so clones, roughly four fifths of which appear only once. The length of the CDR3 is 14 residues. J lost 4 bases, V lost 3 bases, and 5 bases had no gene match. Per the germline V gene, CDR1 is SQVTM and CDR2 is ANQGSEA. The V gene is TRBV29-1, the J gene TRBJ2-3, with TRBD2 identical over 9 bases. The source is an adult with an advanced solid tumor such as melanoma, head and neck, liver or kidney cancer. This sample comprised CD4+ or CD8+ T cells sorted from blood, obtained in a trial of the OX40 agonist ivuxolimab. The CDR3 loop reads CSVDGGRGADTQYF. The CDR3 DNA reads TGCAGCGTTGACGGCGGGAGGGGGGCAGATACGCAGTATTTT.